Reported below is one T cell receptor (beta chain). This sample is drawn from a study of cytomegalovirus exposure and HLA in healthy donors. The PCR ran on 60 Vbeta and 13 Jbeta primers. Only in-frame clones appear in the TCRdb table, and some are missing; sequencing was by immunoSEQ multiplex PCR. Here the sample spans about 140,000 clones, about four fifths being singletons. The sequence came from a man aged 35 to 55 in good health and CMV-seropositive. The sample consisted of PBMCs.

CDR3 DNA: TGTGCCAGCAGTTTTCTAGCGGGAGGATCGATCGGGAGCAATGAGCAGTTCTTC. Translating gives CASSFLAGGSIGSNEQFF. The chain uses TRBV27 and TRBJ2-1; 11 bases match TRBD2. This CDR3 contains 18 residues. After removal of 3 bases from V and 6 bases from J, the junction contained 13 bases not matched to a gene. In germline, CDR1 is MNHEY, CDR2 SMNVEV (reference sequence).